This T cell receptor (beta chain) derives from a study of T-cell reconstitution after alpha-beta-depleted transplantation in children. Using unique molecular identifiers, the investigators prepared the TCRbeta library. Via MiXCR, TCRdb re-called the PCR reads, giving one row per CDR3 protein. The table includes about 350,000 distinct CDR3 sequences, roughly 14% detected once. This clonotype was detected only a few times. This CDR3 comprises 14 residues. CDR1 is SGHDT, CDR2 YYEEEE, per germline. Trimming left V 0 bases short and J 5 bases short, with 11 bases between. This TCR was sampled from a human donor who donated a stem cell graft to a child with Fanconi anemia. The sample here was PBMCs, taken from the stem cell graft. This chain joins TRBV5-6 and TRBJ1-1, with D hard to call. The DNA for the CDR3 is TGTGCCAGCAGCTTGGGTGGTCGTGTGACTGAAGCTTTCTTT. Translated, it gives CASSLGGRVTEAFF.